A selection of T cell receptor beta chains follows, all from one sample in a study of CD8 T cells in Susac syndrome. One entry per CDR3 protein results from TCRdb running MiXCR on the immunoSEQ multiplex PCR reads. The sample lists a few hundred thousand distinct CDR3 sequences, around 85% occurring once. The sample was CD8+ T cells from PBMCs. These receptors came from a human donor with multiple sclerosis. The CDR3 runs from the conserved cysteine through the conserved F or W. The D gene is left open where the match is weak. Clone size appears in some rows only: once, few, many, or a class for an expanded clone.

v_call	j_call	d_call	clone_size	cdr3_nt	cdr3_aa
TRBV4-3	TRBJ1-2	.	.	TGCGCCAGCAGCCAAGAGGAGGGATCCATCTACTACACCTTC	CASSQEEGSIYYTF
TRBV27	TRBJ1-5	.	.	TGTGCCAGCAGTTTATATTCGGCAGGGGATCAGCCCCAGCATTTT	CASSLYSAGDQPQHF
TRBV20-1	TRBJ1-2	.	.	TGCAGTGCCCTTTGGGACTTTGCTAACTATGGCTACACCTTC	CSALWDFANYGYTF
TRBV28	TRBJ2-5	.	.	TGTGCCAGCAGTACCCAGCCGGGCCCGGGGGCCCAGTACTTC	CASSTQPGPGAQYF
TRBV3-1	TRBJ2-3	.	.	TGTGCCAGCAGCAAAGAGGCTTGGAGAACAGATACGCAGTATTTT	CASSKEAWRTDTQYF
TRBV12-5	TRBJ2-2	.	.	TGTGCTAGTGGTTTGGTACAGGGTTCCGGGGAGCTGTTTTTT	CASGLVQGSGELFF
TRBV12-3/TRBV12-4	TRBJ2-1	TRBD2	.	TGTGCCAGCAGCTTAGCGGGAGCCCCTAGGGATGAGCAGTTCTTC	CASSLAGAPRDEQFF
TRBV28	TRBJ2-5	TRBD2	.	TGTGCCAGCAGCTACCCGACCGGGACTAGCGGGAGTATTGCTTTGGAGACCCAGTACTTC	CASSYPTGTSGSIALETQYF
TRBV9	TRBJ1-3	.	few	TGTGCCAGCAGCTTCGGGACACAGAGTAACACCATATATTTT	CASSFGTQSNTIYF
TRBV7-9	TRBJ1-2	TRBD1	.	TGTGCCAGCAGCTTACCAGGACAGGGGACTGGCTACACCTTC	CASSLPGQGTGYTF
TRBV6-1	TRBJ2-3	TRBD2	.	TGTGCCAGCACACCGGGGGGATTCACAGATACGCAGTATTTT	CASTPGGFTDTQYF
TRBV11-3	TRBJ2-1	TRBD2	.	TGTGCCAGCAGCACACTAGCGGGAGCGGGCGAGCAGTTCTTC	CASSTLAGAGEQFF
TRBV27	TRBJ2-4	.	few	TGTGCCAGCAGTTTAAAGAGTGGAAACATTCAGTACTTC	CASSLKSGNIQYF
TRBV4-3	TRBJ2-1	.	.	TGCGCCAGCAGCCAAGAACGGAGTCAGGATTGGGATGAGCAGTTCTTC	CASSQERSQDWDEQFF
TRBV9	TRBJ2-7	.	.	TGTGCCAGCAGCGTAGAATTAGGGCCCTACGAGCAGTACTTC	CASSVELGPYEQYF
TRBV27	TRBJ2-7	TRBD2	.	TGTGCCAGCAGTCCCGACGCTAGCGGATCCTCCTACGAGCAGTACTTC	CASSPDASGSSYEQYF
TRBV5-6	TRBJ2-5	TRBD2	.	TGTGCCAGCAGCTTGGCGACGGGAGGGGTCGAAGAGACCCAGTACTTC	CASSLATGGVEETQYF
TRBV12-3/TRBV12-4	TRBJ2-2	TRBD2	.	TGTGCCAGCAGTCCGAGCGGGAGGGCCACCGGGGAGCTGTTTTTT	CASSPSGRATGELFF
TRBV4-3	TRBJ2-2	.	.	TGCGCCAGCAGCCAAGATCGTGACAGTGCGAACGGGGAGCTGTTTTTT	CASSQDRDSANGELFF
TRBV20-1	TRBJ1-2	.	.	TGCAGTGCTTACGACAGAGAAAACTATGGCTACACCTTC	CSAYDRENYGYTF
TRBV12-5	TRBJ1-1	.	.	TGTGCTAGTGGTTTCCAAGGGGTTACTGAAGCTTTCTTT	CASGFQGVTEAFF
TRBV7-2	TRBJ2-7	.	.	TGTGCCAGCAGCTTGGACGCAAACCCTTACGAGCAGTACTTC	CASSLDANPYEQYF
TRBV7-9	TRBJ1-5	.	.	TGTGCCAGCACAAGGGAAAATCAGCCCCAGCATTTT	CASTRENQPQHF
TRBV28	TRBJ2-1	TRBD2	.	TGTGCCAGCAGTCCCATGGCGGGAGGGCTGAGTGAGCAGTTCTTC	CASSPMAGGLSEQFF
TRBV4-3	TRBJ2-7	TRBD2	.	TGCGCCAGCAGCCACAGCGGGAGCTCCTACGAGCAGTACTTC	CASSHSGSSYEQYF
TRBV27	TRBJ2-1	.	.	TGTGCCAGCAGTTTATCAGTCGACAGGAGCCAGTTCTTC	CASSLSVDRSQFF
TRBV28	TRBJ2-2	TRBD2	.	TGTGCCAGCAGTTGGACTAGCGGGACTGCCGGGGAGCTGTTTTTT	CASSWTSGTAGELFF
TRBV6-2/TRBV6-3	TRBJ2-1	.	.	TGTGCCAGCAGTTTCACGGGAGTGGCCTACAATGAGCAGTTCTTC	CASSFTGVAYNEQFF
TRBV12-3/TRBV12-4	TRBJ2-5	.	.	TGTGCCAGCACCTTGGACGGCTTTCGAGAGACCCAGTACTTC	CASTLDGFRETQYF
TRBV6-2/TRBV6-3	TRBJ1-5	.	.	TGTGCCAGCAGTCAGGACGGAGATAGCAATCAGCCCCAGCATTTT	CASSQDGDSNQPQHF
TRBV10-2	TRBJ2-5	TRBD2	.	TGCGCCAGCAGTGAGGGGACTAGCGGGAGTCAGACCCAGTACTTC	CASSEGTSGSQTQYF
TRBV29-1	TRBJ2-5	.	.	TGCAGCGTTGTGGGCAGTAAGGAGACCCAGTACTTC	CSVVGSKETQYF
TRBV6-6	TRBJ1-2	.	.	TGTGCCAGCAGTTACTCTGCGCCCGGGTATGGCTACACCTTC	CASSYSAPGYGYTF
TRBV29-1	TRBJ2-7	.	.	TGCAGCGTTGAAGCAGGTTACGAGCAGTACTTC	CSVEAGYEQYF
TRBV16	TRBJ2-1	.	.	TGTGCCAGCAGTGACTTAATCGCAAACAATGAGCAGTTCTTC	CASSDLIANNEQFF
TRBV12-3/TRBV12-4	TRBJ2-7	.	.	TGTGCCAGCAGTCAGCTTACCCGTTACTACGAGCAGTACTTC	CASSQLTRYYEQYF
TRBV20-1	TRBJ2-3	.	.	TGCAGTGCGCTGACGGACCCGAGCACAGATACGCAGTATTTT	CSALTDPSTDTQYF
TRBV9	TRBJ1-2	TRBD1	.	TGTGCCAGCAGCCCCAGGACAGGGGACTTCTATGGCTACACCTTC	CASSPRTGDFYGYTF
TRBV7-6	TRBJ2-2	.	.	TGTGCCAGCAGCTCGCTCTCCACCGGGGAGCTGTTTTTT	CASSSLSTGELFF
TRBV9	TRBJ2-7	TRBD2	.	TGTGCCAGCAGCGCCGGGACTAGCGTAACCTACGAGCAGTACTTC	CASSAGTSVTYEQYF
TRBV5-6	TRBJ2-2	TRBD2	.	TGTGCCAGCAGCCCCGGGACTAGCTCGATATACACCGGGGAGCTGTTTTTT	CASSPGTSSIYTGELFF
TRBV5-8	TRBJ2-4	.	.	TGTGCCAGCAGCTTGGAATGGGGGGAAAACATTCAGTACTTC	CASSLEWGENIQYF
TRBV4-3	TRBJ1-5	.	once	TGCGCCAGCAGCCAGGACCTTAGCAATCAGCCCCAGCATTTT	CASSQDLSNQPQHF
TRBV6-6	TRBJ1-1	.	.	TGTGCCAGCACCTACGGGGGGAACACTGAAGCTTTCTTT	CASTYGGNTEAFF
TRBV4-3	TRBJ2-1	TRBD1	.	TGCGCCAGCAGCCAAGTAATCGGACAGGGTAATGAGCAGTTCTTC	CASSQVIGQGNEQFF